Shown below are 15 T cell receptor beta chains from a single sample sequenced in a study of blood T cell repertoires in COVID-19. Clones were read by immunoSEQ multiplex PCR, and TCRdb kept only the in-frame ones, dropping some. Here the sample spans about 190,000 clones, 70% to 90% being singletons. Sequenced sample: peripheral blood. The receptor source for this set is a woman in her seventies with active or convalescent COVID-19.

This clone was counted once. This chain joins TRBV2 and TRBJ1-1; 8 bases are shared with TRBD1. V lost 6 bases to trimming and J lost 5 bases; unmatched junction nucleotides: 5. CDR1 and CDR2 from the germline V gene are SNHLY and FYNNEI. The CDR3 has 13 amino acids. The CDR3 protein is CASSQQGETEAFF. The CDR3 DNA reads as TGTGCCAGCAGCCAACAGGGGGAGACTGAAGCTTTCTTT.

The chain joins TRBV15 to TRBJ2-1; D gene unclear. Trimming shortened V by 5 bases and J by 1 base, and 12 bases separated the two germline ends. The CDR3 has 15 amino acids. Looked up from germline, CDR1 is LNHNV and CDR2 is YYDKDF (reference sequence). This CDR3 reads CATSPFDGSYNEQFF. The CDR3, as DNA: TGTGCCACCAGCCCATTTGACGGGTCCTACAATGAGCAGTTCTTC.

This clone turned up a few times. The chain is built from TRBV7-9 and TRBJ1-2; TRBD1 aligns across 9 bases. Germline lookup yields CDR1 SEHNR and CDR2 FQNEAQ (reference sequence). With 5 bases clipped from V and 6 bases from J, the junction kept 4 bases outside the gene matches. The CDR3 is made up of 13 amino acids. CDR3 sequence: CASSPTGGDGYTF. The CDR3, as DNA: TGTGCCAGCAGCCCCACAGGGGGCGATGGCTACACCTTC. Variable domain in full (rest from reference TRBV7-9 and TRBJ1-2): DTGVSQNPRHKITKRGQNVTFRCDPISEHNRLYWYRQTLGQGPEFLTYFQNEAQLEKSRLLSDRFSAERPKGSFSTLEIQRTEQGDSAMYLCASSPTGGDGYTFGSGTRLTVV.

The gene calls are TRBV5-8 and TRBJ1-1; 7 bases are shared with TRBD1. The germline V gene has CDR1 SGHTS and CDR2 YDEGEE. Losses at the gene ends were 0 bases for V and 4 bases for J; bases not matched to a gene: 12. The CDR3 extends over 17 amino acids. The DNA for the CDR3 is TGTGCCAGCAGCTTGGGTAGGTTGAGCAGGGGGGTCACTGAAGCTTTCTTT. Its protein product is CASSLGRLSRGVTEAFF.

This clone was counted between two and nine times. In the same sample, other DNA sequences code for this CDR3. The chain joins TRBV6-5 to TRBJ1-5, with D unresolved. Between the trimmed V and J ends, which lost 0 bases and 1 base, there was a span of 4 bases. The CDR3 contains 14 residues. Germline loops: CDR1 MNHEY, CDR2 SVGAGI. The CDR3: CASSYSRSNQPQHF. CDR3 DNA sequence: TGTGCCAGCAGTTACTCCCGGAGCAATCAGCCCCAGCATTTT.

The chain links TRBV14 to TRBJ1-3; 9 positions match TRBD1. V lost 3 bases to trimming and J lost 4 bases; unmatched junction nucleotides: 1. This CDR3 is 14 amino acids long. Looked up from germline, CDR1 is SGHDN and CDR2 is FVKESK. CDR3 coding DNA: TGTGCCAGCAGCCAGGGGACAGGGGGAAACACCATATATTTT. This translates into CASSQGTGGNTIYF.

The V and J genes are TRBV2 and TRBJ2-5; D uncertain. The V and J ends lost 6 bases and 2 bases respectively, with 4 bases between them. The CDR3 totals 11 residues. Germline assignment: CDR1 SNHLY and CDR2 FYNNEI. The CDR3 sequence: CASSQQETQYF. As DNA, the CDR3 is TGTGCCAGCAGCCAACAAGAGACCCAGTACTTC.

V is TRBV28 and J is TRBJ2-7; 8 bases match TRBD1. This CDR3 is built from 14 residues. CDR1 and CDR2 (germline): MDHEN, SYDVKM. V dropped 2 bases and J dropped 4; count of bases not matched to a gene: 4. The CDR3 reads CASSLIQGAYEQYF. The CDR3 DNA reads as TGTGCCAGCAGTTTAATCCAGGGGGCTTACGAGCAGTACTTC.

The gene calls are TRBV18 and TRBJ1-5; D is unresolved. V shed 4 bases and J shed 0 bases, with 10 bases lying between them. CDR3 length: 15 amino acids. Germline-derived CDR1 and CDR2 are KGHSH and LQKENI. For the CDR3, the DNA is TGTGCCAGCTCACGGGAGATGTATAGCAATCAGCCCCAGCATTTT. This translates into CASSREMYSNQPQHF.

CDR3 region: CATSRTGGAEAFF. For the CDR3, the DNA is TGTGCCACCAGCAGAACAGGGGGGGCTGAAGCTTTCTTT. The chain recombines TRBV15 with TRBJ1-1; 8 bases match TRBD1. The ends lost 2 bases at V and 6 bases at J; junction bases unmatched: 2. The V gene's germline CDR1 is LNHNV and CDR2 YYDKDF (reference sequence). The CDR3 is 13 residues long.

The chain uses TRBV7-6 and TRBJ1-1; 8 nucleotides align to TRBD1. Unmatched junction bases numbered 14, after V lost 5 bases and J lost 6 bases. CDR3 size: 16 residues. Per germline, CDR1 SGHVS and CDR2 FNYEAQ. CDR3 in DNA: TGTGCCAGCAGCCCTGGCCTGGCTCAGGGGGCGTCTGAAGCTTTCTTT. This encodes CASSPGLAQGASEAFF.

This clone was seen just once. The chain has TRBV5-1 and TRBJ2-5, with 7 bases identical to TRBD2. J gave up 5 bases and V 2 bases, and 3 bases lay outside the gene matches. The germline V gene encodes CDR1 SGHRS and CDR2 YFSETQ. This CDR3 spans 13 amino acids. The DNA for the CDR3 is TGCGCCAGCAGCTTCCTAGCGGAGGAGACCCAGTACTTC. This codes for CASSFLAEETQYF.

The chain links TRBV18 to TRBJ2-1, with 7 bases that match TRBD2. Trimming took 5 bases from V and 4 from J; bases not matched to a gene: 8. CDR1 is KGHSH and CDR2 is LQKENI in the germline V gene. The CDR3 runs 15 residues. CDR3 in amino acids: CASSYRGVNYNEQFF. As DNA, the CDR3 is TGTGCCAGCTCATACCGGGGGGTCAATTACAATGAGCAGTTCTTC.

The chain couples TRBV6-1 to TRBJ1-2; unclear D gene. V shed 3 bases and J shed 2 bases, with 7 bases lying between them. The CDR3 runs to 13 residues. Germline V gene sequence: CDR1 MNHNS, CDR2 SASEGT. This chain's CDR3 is CASSDRINYGYTF. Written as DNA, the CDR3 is TGTGCCAGCAGTGACAGAATCAACTATGGCTACACCTTC.

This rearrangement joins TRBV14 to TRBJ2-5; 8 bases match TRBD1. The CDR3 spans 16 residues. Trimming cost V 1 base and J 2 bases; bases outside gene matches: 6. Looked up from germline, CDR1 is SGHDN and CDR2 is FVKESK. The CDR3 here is CASSQGTGILQETQYF. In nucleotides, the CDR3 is TGTGCCAGCAGCCAAGGGACAGGGATCCTACAAGAGACCCAGTACTTC.